This T cell receptor (beta chain) is from a study of identical twins listed by TCRdb under 2016. For context, the study as a whole: To test whether fetal clonotypes persist, this study deep-sequenced TCR alpha and beta repertoires from monozygotic twins, from unrelated adults of various ages, and from cord blood. To rule out contamination, the twin experiments were replicated at different times with different library preparation protocols.

Receptor amplification or capture employed 5' RACE. Sequenced on an Illumina HiSeq 2000. Template switching added a universal primer binding site, and the final cDNA carried a unique molecular identifier that allowed TCR cDNA molecules to be counted accurately. Specific primers in the conserved constant-segment region were used to synthesize first-strand cDNA for the TCR alpha and beta chains. To control for contamination, every cDNA library carried two barcodes: a SMART-Mk sample barcode plus Illumina barcodes. TruSeq adapter sequences, together with Illumina sample barcodes, were added in two successive PCR steps. Sequencing of the TCR alpha and beta cDNA libraries was done on the Illumina HiSeq platform using custom primers. The paper's processing steps were these. MiGEC was used to process raw reads and extract unique molecular identifiers, and MiXCR was used to find CDR3 positions. For each individual, recombination models were inferred using an EM algorithm with the repgenHMM and IGoR tools. The tcR package in R was used for shared clonotype analysis, with sharing normalized by the product of cloneset sizes. Out-of-frame nonproductive sequences were analyzed to study raw recombination free of thymic and clonal selection effects. The raw public reads went through TCRdb reprocessing: fastp at Q25, MiXCR clone calling, in-frame beta chains kept. CDR3 protein sequences are deduplicated, and each keeps its most common genes and DNA. Here the V and J calls rest on TCRdb's processing, not on the authors' analysis. The sample has 260,000 or so distinct CDR3 sequences on record, approximately 8% of them singletons. Around 5% of the sample lies in the top ten.

Results the study describes overall, beyond this receptor: Invariant T cells such as MAIT and iNKT could partly confound zero-insertion analyses, though diverse VJ usage argued against this for most clonotypes. Out-of-frame TCR alpha sequences shared between twins showed an excess of low generation-probability sequences compared with coincidental sharing between unrelated individuals. In beta out-of-frame sequences, excess twin sharing was weaker, because having fewer shared sequences lowered the signal-to-noise ratio. In monozygotic twins, out-of-frame TCR alpha sharing was systematically underestimated by recombination models, although the models agreed with sharing between unrelated individuals. Conclusions relied on cross-sectional statistical analysis, since the same donors could not be followed over many years. Fewer insertions were carried by abundant cord blood beta clonotypes; a weaker similar trend was observed in young adult naive repertoires, while no such trend was observed in memory repertoires.

Reading the germline V gene gives CDR1 SGHRS and CDR2 YFSETQ. The V and J ends are trimmed by 5 bases and 4 bases, leaving 7 bases between them. Including the terminal cysteine and phenylalanine, the CDR3 comprises 11 residues. CDR3 DNA is the only sequence kept; it has 33 bases, read in frame from the first base. Only healthy Caucasian donors were included. The twin cohort comprised three pairs of female monozygotic twins, all aged roughly 18 to 30 years. Positive isolation kits from Invitrogen were used to isolate the CD4+ and CD8+ T cell populations. This clonotype showed up just a few times. Its target antigen remains unknown. It has no much larger one-base neighbor in the sample; base qualities were not kept. These data were also reused for a study on yellow fever vaccine responses in identical twins. As the second publication notes: According to the authors, in identical twins the way T cells responded to vaccination appeared partly convergent and partly personalized. In the study, vaccine-responding T cell clones were precisely tracked in identical twins.

Sample: CD8+ T cells sorted from blood. The sequence was collected from a woman aged 18-29 years in good health. The rearrangement joined TRBV5-1 to TRBJ2-7; the D gene is not confidently resolved. The CDR3 reads as follows: CASRAGYEQYF. The nucleotides read TGCGCCAGCAGAGCAGGATACGAGCAGTACTTC.